A single T cell receptor (beta chain) is shown here with its context. Its antigen is not known. These data are taken from a study of cytomegalovirus exposure and HLA in healthy donors. Overall study: Ancestry clustering placed 81% of 350 to 500 genotyped donors in the Caucasian-associated cluster.

Notes on the study in general: When a later analysis compared HLA-associated TCR beta chains with equally common others, the HLA-associated chains turned out to be more clonally expanded and to have lower generation probabilities. As was reported, the classifier diagnosed cytomegalovirus status with high specificity and sensitivity.

With 60 Vbeta and 13 Jbeta primers, the PCR was carried out. Clones were read by immunoSEQ multiplex PCR, and TCRdb kept only the in-frame ones, dropping some. The repertoire consists of 200,000 or so clones, with about 84% occurring once and the leading ten covering approximately 3.8%. Deletions cut 3 bases from V and 8 bases from J, with 11 bases between. The CDR3 totals 13 residues. The germline CDR1 and CDR2 sequences are SGHRS and YFSETQ. The chain combines TRBV5-1 with TRBJ1-4; a weak D match, TRBD1 (5 bases). Specimen: PBMCs. This clonotype was sampled from a man aged 45 to 65 in good health and CMV-seronegative. As DNA, the CDR3 is TGCGCCAGCAGCTCTACAGGTTGGGAAAAACTGTTTTTT. This translates into CASSSTGWEKLFF.